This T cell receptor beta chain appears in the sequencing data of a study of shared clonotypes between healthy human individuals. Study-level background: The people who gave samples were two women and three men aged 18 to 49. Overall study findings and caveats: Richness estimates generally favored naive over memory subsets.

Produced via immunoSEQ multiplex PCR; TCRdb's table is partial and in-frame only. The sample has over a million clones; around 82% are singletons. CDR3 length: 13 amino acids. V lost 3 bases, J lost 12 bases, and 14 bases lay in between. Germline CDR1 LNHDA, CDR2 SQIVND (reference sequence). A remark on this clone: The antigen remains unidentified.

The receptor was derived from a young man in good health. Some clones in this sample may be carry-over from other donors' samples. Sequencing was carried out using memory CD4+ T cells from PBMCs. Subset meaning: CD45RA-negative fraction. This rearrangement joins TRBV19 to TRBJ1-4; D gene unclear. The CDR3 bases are TGTGCCAGTAGTATTCGGCGGTCTCGTGAACTGTTTTTT. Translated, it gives CASSIRRSRELFF.